A single sample gave rise to the 27 T cell receptor beta chains below, sequenced in a study of cytomegalovirus exposure and HLA in healthy donors. This PCR relied on a set of 60 Vbeta primers and 13 Jbeta primers. Sequenced by immunoSEQ multiplex PCR; TCRdb stores in-frame clones only, minus some. The repertoire table contains roughly 35,000 clones. Sample: PBMCs. Receptors were obtained from a woman in her 40s in good health and CMV-seropositive.

Worth noting for this clone: Germline and junction disagree at one end, which may indicate a read error. The genes are TRBV7-7 and TRBJ2-3, with 9 bases aligning to TRBD2. The CDR3 totals 15 residues. Looked up from germline, CDR1 is SSHAT and CDR2 is FNYEAQ (reference sequence). In DNA, the CDR3 is TGTGCTAGCAGCTTAGGACTAGCGCCGGCAGATACGCAGTATTTT. Its protein product is CASSLGLAPADTQYF.

The chain joins TRBV6-6 to TRBJ2-7, with a tentative D call TRBD2 (5 bases). CDR1 and CDR2 (germline): MNHNY, SVGAGI (reference sequence). Trimming took 8 bases from V and 0 from J, leaving 17 bases between them. The CDR3 is 15 residues long. The CDR3 sequence is CASSTGGLDSYEQYF. CDR3 sequence (DNA): TGTGCCAGCTCGACGGGCGGACTCGACTCCTACGAGCAGTACTTC.

The V gene is TRBV18, the J gene TRBJ1-6; 8 bases map to TRBD1. CDR3 length: 14 amino acids. J was trimmed by 7 bases and V by 6 bases; bases with no gene match: 5. The germline CDR1 and CDR2 sequences are KGHSH and LQKENI. In DNA form, the CDR3 reads TGTGCCAGCTCGCTGGACAGGGTAAATTCACCCCTCCACTTT. It specifies CASSLDRVNSPLHF.

The chain recombines TRBV6-1 with TRBJ2-1, with TRBD2 matching 9 bases. Germline values: CDR1 MNHNS, CDR2 SASEGT. With V trimmed by 4 bases and J by 8 bases, 9 bases remained unmatched. This CDR3 spans 15 amino acids. The CDR3 loop reads CASSGLAGTSDEQFF. CDR3 bases: TGTGCCAGCAGTGGGCTAGCGGGAACCAGCGATGAGCAGTTCTTC.

V is TRBV19 and J is TRBJ1-2; D not resolved. Germline CDR1 reads LNHDA; CDR2 reads SQIVND (reference sequence). This CDR3 contains 15 residues. Trimming cost V 3 bases and J 4 bases, with 15 bases left between them. CDR3 residues: CASSIEQLPAYGYTF. The CDR3 nucleotides are TGTGCCAGTAGTATCGAACAGCTGCCTGCCTATGGCTACACCTTC.

Regarding this clone: Other DNA sequences from this sample encode an identical CDR3 as well. The CDR3 bases are TGCAGCGTCGCGCAGGGCATGGTTGATGGCTACACCTTC. It translates to CSVAQGMVDGYTF. The V gene is TRBV29-1, the J gene TRBJ1-2, with D maybe TRBD1 (5 bases). Between the trimmed V and J ends, which lost 6 bases and 6 bases, there was a span of 17 bases. This CDR3 region has 13 residues. Germline CDR1 reads SQVTM; CDR2 reads ANQGSEA.

The rearrangement uses TRBV13 and TRBJ1-1; perhaps TRBD1 as D (5 bases). The CDR3 has 12 residues. The germline V gene encodes CDR1 PRHDT and CDR2 FYEKMQ (reference sequence). V was trimmed by 0 bases and J by 11 bases, leaving 10 bases between them. CDR3 sequence: CASSLGRVGAFF. In DNA form, the CDR3 reads TGTGCCAGCAGCTTAGGCAGGGTCGGGGCTTTCTTT.

The chain has TRBV25-1 and TRBJ1-1; D not resolved. CDR3 size: 14 residues. With 3 bases removed from V and 4 bases from J, the gap between germline ends came to 12 bases. Per germline, CDR1 MGHDK and CDR2 SYGVNS. The DNA of the CDR3 is TGTGCCAGCAGTGAGGGGAGTGGTAGCACTGAAGCTTTCTTT. The encoded protein is CASSEGSGSTEAFF.

The V call is TRBV5-1, the J call TRBJ1-1; a possible D gene is TRBD1 (6 bases). V lost 5 bases, J lost 8 bases, and 19 bases lay in between. The germline V gene encodes CDR1 SGHRS and CDR2 YFSETQ. This CDR3 comprises 14 residues. The CDR3 DNA sequence: TGCGCCAGCAGTCTGGACAGCCAGGGGCGGGAAGCTTTCTTT. Amino acids: CASSLDSQGREAFF.

As DNA, the CDR3 is TGTGCCAGCAGCGCCATCTGGGACAGGCTAAGCTCCTACAATGAGCAGTTCTTC. Its protein is CASSAIWDRLSSYNEQFF. This chain joins TRBV9 and TRBJ2-1, with TRBD1 matching over 8 bases. V was pared by 3 bases and J by 0 bases, with 11 bases of the junction left unmatched. CDR3 length: 18 residues. Germline V gene data show CDR1 as SGDLS and CDR2 as YYNGEE.

The rearrangement links TRBV10-3 to TRBJ2-5; D may be TRBD2 (6 bases). The last part of the DNA fits TRBJ2-7 better; the J call may be wrong. Germline values: CDR1 ENHRY, CDR2 SYGVKD. This CDR3 has 14 amino acids. The CDR3 nucleotides are TGTGCCACCACTTCCGGGACTGACTCCTACGAGCAGTACTTC. The encoded protein is CATTSGTDSYEQYF.

DNA of the CDR3: TGTGCCAGCTCACCATGGGCTAACGGTAATGAGCAGTTCTTC. It yields the protein CASSPWANGNEQFF. V gene TRBV18 combines with J gene TRBJ2-1; D unclear. V shed 2 bases and J shed 7 bases, with 12 bases lying between them. The CDR3 runs to 14 residues. CDR1 and CDR2 (germline): KGHSH, LQKENI.

The chain couples TRBV28 to TRBJ2-2, with 9 positions matching TRBD1. V lost 8 bases to trimming and J lost 3 bases; unmatched junction nucleotides: 10. Germline CDR1 reads MDHEN; CDR2 reads SYDVKM. This CDR3 is built from 16 residues. CDR3 in amino acids: CASETTGGADTGELFF. The CDR3 coding sequence is TGTGCCAGCGAAACTACAGGGGGCGCCGACACCGGGGAGCTGTTTTTT. Drawing the rest from reference TRBV28 and TRBJ2-2, the complete variable domain is DVKVTQSSRYLVKRTGEKVFLECVQDMDHENMFWYRQDPGLGLRLIYFSYDVKMKEKGDIPEGYSVSREKKERFSLILESASTNQTSMYLCASETTGGADTGELFFGEGSRLTVL.

The gene calls are TRBV5-1 and TRBJ2-5; 11 bases are shared with TRBD2. CDR1 and CDR2 (germline): SGHRS, YFSETQ. The ends lost 0 bases at V and 11 bases at J; junction bases unmatched: 6. CDR3 length equals 14 residues. The CDR3 reads CASSLAEGLAEQYF. CDR3 nucleotide sequence: TGCGCCAGCAGCTTGGCCGAGGGACTAGCGGAGCAGTACTTC. Filled out from reference TRBV5-1 and TRBJ2-5, the complete variable domain reads KAGVTQTPRYLIKTRGQQVTLSCSPISGHRSVSWYQQTPGQGLQFLFEYFSETQRNKGNFPGRFSGRQFSNSRSEMNVSTLELGDSALYLCASSLAEGLAEQYFGPGTRLLVL.

The chain joins TRBV5-1 to TRBJ2-7; the match to TRBD1 covers 8 bases. There are 16 residues in the CDR3. V shed 3 bases and J 6 bases; nucleotides not matched to a gene: 14. Germline values: CDR1 SGHRS, CDR2 YFSETQ. This CDR3 reads CASSYPQGARAAEQYF. The CDR3, as DNA: TGCGCCAGCAGCTATCCTCAGGGGGCCCGGGCCGCCGAGCAGTACTTC.

This rearrangement joins TRBV28 to TRBJ1-5; no clear D. The CDR3 has 14 residues. The V end was cut by 8 bases, the J end by 6 bases, with 17 bases between. Germline V lookup: CDR1 MDHEN, CDR2 SYDVKM. The CDR3 coding sequence is TGTGCCAGCTGCCCTCAAAGCGTCACTCAGCCCCAGCATTTT. Translating it yields CASCPQSVTQPQHF.

The J gene is TRBJ1-2, the V gene TRBV15; no clear D. Germline loops: CDR1 LNHNV, CDR2 YYDKDF (reference sequence). V was trimmed by 0 bases and J by 6 bases, leaving 14 bases between them. CDR3 length: 15 residues. CDR3 nucleotides: TGTGCCACCAGCAGAGACTACAGCGGCCTGAATGGCTACACCTTC. Residues: CATSRDYSGLNGYTF.

The chain is built from TRBV7-9 and TRBJ2-2; the D gene is possibly TRBD2 (5 bases). V gave up 10 bases and J gave up 1 base, with 19 bases separating them. CDR1 SEHNR and CDR2 FQNEAQ come from the germline V gene (reference sequence). This CDR3 is 16 amino acids long. CDR3 in amino acids: CATVWWTVMNTGELFF. CDR3 bases: TGTGCCACAGTGTGGTGGACTGTTATGAACACCGGGGAGCTGTTTTTT.

The J gene is TRBJ2-5, the V gene TRBV7-9, with TRBD1 matching over 12 bases. V lost 2 bases, J lost 5 bases, and 12 bases stayed unmatched. The germline V gene has CDR1 SEHNR and CDR2 FQNEAQ (reference sequence). This CDR3 is 18 amino acids long. The CDR3 protein is CASSLSGPGTGGVETQYF. The DNA of the CDR3 is TGTGCCAGCAGCTTATCCGGCCCGGGGACAGGGGGCGTGGAGACCCAGTACTTC.

The chain has TRBV28 and TRBJ2-3; D possibly corresponds to TRBD1 (8 bases). The germline V gene encodes CDR1 MDHEN and CDR2 SYDVKM. Between the trimmed V and J ends, which lost 2 bases and 5 bases, there was a span of 23 bases. CDR3 length equals 18 residues. The chain's CDR3 is CASSLTGGAAGSVDTQYF. CDR3 DNA sequence: TGTGCCAGCAGTTTAACAGGGGGGGCGGCGGGATCAGTAGATACGCAGTATTTT.

This chain joins TRBV5-1 and TRBJ1-1; D gene ambiguous. Trimming shortened V by 1 base and J by 1 base, and 5 bases separated the two germline ends. The CDR3 is 13 amino acids. Per the germline V gene, CDR1 is SGHRS and CDR2 is YFSETQ. CDR3 sequence (DNA): TGCGCCAGCAGCTTGCAGGAGAACACTGAAGCTTTCTTT. This gives the protein CASSLQENTEAFF.

This chain uses TRBV10-1 with TRBJ1-4, with D maybe TRBD1 (5 bases). The CDR3 has 16 residues. The germline gives CDR1 WNHNN, CDR2 SYGVQD (reference sequence). The V end lost 2 bases, the J end lost 0 bases, and 10 bases lay between the germline ends. This chain's CDR3 is CASSEGGGTTNEKLFF. In DNA form, the CDR3 reads TGCGCCAGCAGTGAGGGGGGGGGAACAACTAATGAAAAACTGTTTTTT.

The V and J genes are TRBV6-6 and TRBJ1-1, with D tentatively TRBD1 (5 bases). This CDR3 region has 14 residues. Looked up from germline, CDR1 is MNHNY and CDR2 is SVGAGI (reference sequence). V was cut by 6 bases and J by 0 bases, with 11 bases left in between. This CDR3 is CASRREGMNTEAFF. CDR3 nucleotide sequence: TGTGCCAGCAGGAGGGAGGGGATGAACACTGAAGCTTTCTTT.

This sequence joins TRBV4-1 and TRBJ1-2; 7 bases fit TRBD1. The V segment lost 3 bases and the J segment 2 bases; nucleotides outside the gene matches: 6. The CDR3 is 15 residues long. Per the germline V gene, CDR1 is MGHRA and CDR2 is YSYEKL. This CDR3 reads CASSQMTGSNYGYTF. In DNA, the CDR3 is TGCGCCAGCAGCCAGATGACAGGGTCCAACTATGGCTACACCTTC.

The chain uses TRBV20-1 and TRBJ2-7; the D gene is possibly TRBD1 (7 bases). CDR3 length equals 11 residues. CDR1 and CDR2 from the germline V gene are DFQATT and SNEGSKA (reference sequence). CDR3 amino acids: CSAGGLPEQYF. The DNA for the CDR3 is TGCAGCGCAGGGGGACTCCCCGAGCAGTACTTC.

The chain carries TRBV6-6 and TRBJ1-2; no reliable D call. The CDR3 totals 12 residues. The V gene's germline CDR1 is MNHNY and CDR2 SVGAGI (reference sequence). V was shortened by 2 bases and J by 4 bases, with 5 bases between the two germline ends. CDR3 protein: CASSYHSYGYTF. The CDR3 bases are TGTGCCAGCAGTTACCACAGCTATGGCTACACCTTC.

This chain connects TRBV9 to TRBJ2-2, with D possibly TRBD2 on 6 matching bases. Germline-derived CDR1 and CDR2 are SGDLS and YYNGEE. V was shortened by 0 bases and J by 6 bases, with 9 bases between the two germline ends. This CDR3 region has 14 residues. The CDR3 coding sequence is TGTGCCAGCAGCGTAGTTCCGGGAGCCGGGGAGCTGTTTTTT. It encodes CASSVVPGAGELFF.